The T cell receptor (beta chain) under discussion was sequenced for a study of T cell changes during pregnancy in multiple sclerosis. CDR1 and CDR2 from the germline V gene are SGHAT and FQNNGV. The V segment lost 1 base and the J segment 0 bases; nucleotides outside the gene matches: 9. The CDR3 is made up of 18 amino acids. Measured with immunoSEQ multiplex PCR; TCRdb has only the in-frame clones, and not every one. The sample yields 60,000 to 85,000 clones, more than 85% seen once. V is TRBV11-2 and J is TRBJ2-1; 7 bases match TRBD1. This sequence originates from a female donor with multiple sclerosis, enrolled in a pregnancy study. Sequenced material: peripheral blood, taken in the second trimester of pregnancy. CDR3 sequence: CASSLVSGQFSSYNEQFF. The CDR3 nucleotides are TGTGCCAGCAGCTTAGTGTCGGGACAGTTCAGCTCCTACAATGAGCAGTTCTTC.